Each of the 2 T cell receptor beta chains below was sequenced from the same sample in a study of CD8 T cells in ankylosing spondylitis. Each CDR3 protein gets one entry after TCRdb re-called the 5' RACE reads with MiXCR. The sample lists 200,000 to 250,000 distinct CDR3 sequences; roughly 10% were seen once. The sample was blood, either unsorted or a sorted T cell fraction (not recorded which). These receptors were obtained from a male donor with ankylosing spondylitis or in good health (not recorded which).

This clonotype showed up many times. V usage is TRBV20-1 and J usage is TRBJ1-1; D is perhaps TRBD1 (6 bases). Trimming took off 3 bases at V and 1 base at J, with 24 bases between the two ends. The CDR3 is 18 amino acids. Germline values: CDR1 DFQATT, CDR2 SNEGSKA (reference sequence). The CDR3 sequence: CSASSPWAGAPPNTEAFF. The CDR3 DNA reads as TGCAGTGCTAGTTCTCCCTGGGCAGGGGCGCCCCCGAACACTGAAGCTTTCTTT.

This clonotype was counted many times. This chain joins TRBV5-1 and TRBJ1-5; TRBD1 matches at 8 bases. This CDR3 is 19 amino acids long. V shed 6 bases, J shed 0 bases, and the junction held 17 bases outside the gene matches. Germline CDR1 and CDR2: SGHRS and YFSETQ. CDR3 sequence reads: CASISPQGVPSYSNQPQHF. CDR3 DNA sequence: TGCGCCAGCATATCCCCACAGGGGGTCCCCTCCTATAGCAATCAGCCCCAGCATTTT.